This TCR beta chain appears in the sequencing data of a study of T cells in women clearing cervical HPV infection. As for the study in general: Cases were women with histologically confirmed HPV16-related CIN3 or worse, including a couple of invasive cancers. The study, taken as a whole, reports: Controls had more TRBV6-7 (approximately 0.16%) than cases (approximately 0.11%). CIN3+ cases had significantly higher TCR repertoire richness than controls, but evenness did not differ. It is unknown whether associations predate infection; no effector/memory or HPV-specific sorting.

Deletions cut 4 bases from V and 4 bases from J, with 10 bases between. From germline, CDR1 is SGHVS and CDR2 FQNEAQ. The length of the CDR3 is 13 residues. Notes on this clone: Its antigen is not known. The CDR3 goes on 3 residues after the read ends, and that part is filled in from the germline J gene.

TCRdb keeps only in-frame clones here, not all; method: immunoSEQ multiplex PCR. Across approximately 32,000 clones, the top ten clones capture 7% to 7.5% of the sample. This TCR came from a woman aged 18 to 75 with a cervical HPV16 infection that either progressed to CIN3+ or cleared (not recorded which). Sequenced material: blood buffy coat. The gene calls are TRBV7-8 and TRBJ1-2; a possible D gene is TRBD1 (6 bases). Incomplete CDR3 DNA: TGTGCCAGCAGCTGGGACACCAGCTATGGC. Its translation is CASSWDTSYG. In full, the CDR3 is CASSWDTSYGYTF.